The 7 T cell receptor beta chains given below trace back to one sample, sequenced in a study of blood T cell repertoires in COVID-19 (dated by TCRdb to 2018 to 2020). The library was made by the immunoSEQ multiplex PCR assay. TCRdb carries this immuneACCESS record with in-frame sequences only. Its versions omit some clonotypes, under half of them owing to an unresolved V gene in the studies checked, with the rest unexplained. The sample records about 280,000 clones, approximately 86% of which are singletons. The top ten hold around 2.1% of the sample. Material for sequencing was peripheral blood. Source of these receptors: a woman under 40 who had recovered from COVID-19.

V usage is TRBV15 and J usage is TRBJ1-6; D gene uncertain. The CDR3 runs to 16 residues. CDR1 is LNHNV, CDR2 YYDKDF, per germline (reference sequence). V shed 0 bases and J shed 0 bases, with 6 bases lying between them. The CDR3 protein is CATSRDLSSYNSPLHF. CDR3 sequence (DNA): TGTGCCACCAGCAGAGATTTGAGCTCCTATAATTCACCCCTCCACTTT.

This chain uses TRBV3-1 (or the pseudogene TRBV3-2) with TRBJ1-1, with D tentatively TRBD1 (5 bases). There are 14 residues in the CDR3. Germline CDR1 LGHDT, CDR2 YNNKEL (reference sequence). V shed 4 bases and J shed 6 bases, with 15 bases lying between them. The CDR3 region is CASSPGTEGAEAFF. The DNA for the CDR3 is TGTGCCAGCAGCCCCGGGACTGAAGGCGCTGAAGCTTTCTTT.

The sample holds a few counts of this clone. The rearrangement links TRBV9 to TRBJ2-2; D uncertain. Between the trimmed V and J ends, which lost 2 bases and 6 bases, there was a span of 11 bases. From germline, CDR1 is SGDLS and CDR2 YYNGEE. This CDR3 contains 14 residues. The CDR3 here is CASSVTSLAGELFF. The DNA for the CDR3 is TGTGCCAGCAGCGTCACCAGTCTAGCCGGGGAGCTGTTTTTT. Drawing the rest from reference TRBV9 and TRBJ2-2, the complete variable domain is DSGVTQTPKHLITATGQRVTLRCSPRSGDLSVYWYQQSLDQGLQFLIQYYNGEERAKGNILERFSAQQFPDLHSELNLSSLELGDSALYFCASSVTSLAGELFFGEGSRLTVL.

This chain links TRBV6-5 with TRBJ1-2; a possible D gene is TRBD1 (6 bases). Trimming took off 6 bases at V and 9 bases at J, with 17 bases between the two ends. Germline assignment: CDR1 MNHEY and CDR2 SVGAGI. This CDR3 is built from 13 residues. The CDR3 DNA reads TGTGCCAGCAGGAAGGACAGATTAATAAGCTACACCTTC. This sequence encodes CASRKDRLISYTF.

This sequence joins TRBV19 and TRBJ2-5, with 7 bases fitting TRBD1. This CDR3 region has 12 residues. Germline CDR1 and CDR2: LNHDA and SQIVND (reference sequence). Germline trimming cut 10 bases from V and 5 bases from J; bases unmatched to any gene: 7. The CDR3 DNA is TGTGCCACTGACAGGGTCTGCGAGACCCAGTACTTC. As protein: CATDRVCETQYF.

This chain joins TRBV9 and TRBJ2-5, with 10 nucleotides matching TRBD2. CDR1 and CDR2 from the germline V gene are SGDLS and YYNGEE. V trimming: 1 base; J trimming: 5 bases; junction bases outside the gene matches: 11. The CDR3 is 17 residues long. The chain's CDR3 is CASSVTSGRALGETQYF. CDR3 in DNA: TGTGCCAGCAGCGTAACCAGCGGGAGGGCCTTGGGCGAGACCCAGTACTTC.

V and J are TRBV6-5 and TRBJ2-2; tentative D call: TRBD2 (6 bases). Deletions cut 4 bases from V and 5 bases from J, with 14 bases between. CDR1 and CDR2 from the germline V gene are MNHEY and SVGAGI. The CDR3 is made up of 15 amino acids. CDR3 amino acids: CASSSPGRETGELFF. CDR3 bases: TGTGCCAGCAGTTCCCCGGGACGGGAGACCGGGGAGCTGTTTTTT.